Only a few counts were recorded for the clone carrying this T cell receptor beta chain. Its antigen is not identified. The data are from a study of T cells in Graves' hyperthyroidism and ophthalmopathy. Whole-study findings and limits: Using 13 V-J features, a model discriminated ophthalmopathy from stable hyperthyroidism.

Germline loops: CDR1 DFQATT, CDR2 SNEGSKA (reference sequence). Germline trimming cut 4 bases from V and 5 bases from J; bases unmatched to any gene: 8. CDR3 size: 14 residues. Amplification of TCR beta CDR3 regions used RNA as the template. HTBI primers drove first-round RT-PCR of the TCR CDR3. MiXCR, applied by TCRdb to the multiplex PCR reads, yields one record per CDR3 protein. Among 450,000 to 500,000 distinct CDR3 sequences listed, 20% to 25% were seen once. Exclusion of a patient resulted from uncontrolled infection, other autoimmune disease, pregnancy or lactation. This sequence was found in a woman between 65 and 79 years old with Graves' ophthalmopathy. The chain links TRBV20-1 to TRBJ1-1; 9 positions agree with TRBD1. Material: blood. In DNA, the CDR3 is TGCAGTGCTACAGACAGGGGGAAGAGGACTGAAGCTTTCTTT. The encoded protein is CSATDRGKRTEAFF.